This is a list of T cell receptor beta chains from one sample in a study of T cell repertoires in cytomegalovirus infection. No cognate antigen is known for these TCRs. TCRdb re-derived calls from the reads in MiXCR, one entry per CDR3 protein. The table lists approximately 910,000 distinct CDR3 sequences, around 32% of them singletons. This sample comprised cultured CD8+ T cells from PBMCs, obtained from culture after CMV antigen stimulation. All receptors come from a human donor in good health (CMV status not recorded). Some clones in this sample may be carry-over from other donors' samples. Both conserved end residues are part of each CDR3. A D gene is named only where the DNA matches it firmly. The size of a clone is reported for some rows only, either as once, few or many, or as a class for expanded clones.

j_gene	d_gene	v_gene	abundance	CDR3nt	CDR3aa
TRBJ2-2	TRBD1	TRBV6-1	few	TGTGCCAGCAGTTACGGGGACAGTCAGAGCGGGGAGCTGTTTTTT	CASSYGDSQSGELFF
TRBJ2-1	.	TRBV18	.	TGTGCCAGCTCACTCTTACAGGGAAGGGGTGTTAAGTCCGTCGGGAGAAATGAGCAGTTCTTC	CASSLLQGRGVKSVGRNEQFF
TRBJ2-3	.	TRBV29-1	.	TGCAGCGTTGATGGCGCGGAAAGCACAGATACGCAGTATTTT	CSVDGAESTDTQYF
TRBJ1-2	.	TRBV11-2	.	TGTGCCAGCACCCCGGGGGTGGGTAACTATGGCTACACCTTC	CASTPGVGNYGYTF
TRBJ2-7	.	TRBV20-1	few	TGCAGTGCTAGCCCAGGGGACCCCTACGAGCAGTACTTC	CSASPGDPYEQYF
TRBJ2-1	TRBD2	TRBV6-6	few	TGTGCCAGCAGTTACTCGCTAGCGGGGGGCCCGAGCTCCTACAATGAGCAGTTCTTC	CASSYSLAGGPSSYNEQFF
TRBJ2-1	TRBD1	TRBV29-1	.	TGCAGCGTGAAGGGACAGGGCTCCTACAATGAGCAGTTCTTC	CSVKGQGSYNEQFF
TRBJ1-1	TRBD1	TRBV11-2	.	TGTGCCAGCAGCTTAGTGGGACAGGGAGTTTTCATTGAAGCTTTCTTT	CASSLVGQGVFIEAFF
TRBJ2-7	.	TRBV5-1	.	TGCGCCAGCAGGGAGCAAAATTACGAGCAGTACTTC	CASREQNYEQYF
TRBJ2-1	TRBD1	TRBV7-9	.	TGTGCCAGCAGCCGAGGGACAGGTGCGGATGAGCAGTTCTTC	CASSRGTGADEQFF
TRBJ2-1	TRBD2	TRBV15	few	TGTGCCACCAGCTTGCGGGGGGGCCATGAGCAGTTCTTC	CATSLRGGHEQFF